The present T cell receptor (beta chain) was sequenced within a study of regulatory T cells. Note on this clone: What it recognizes is unknown.

Whole-study results and caveats: In CD3G-deficient patients, conventional CD4+ T cells were enriched for hydrophobic CDR3 residues at positions 6 and 7.

CDR3 length: 15 amino acids. Germline assignment: CDR1 SEHNR and CDR2 FQNEAQ (reference sequence). The V gene lost 4 bases and the J gene lost 5 bases, with 17 bases spanning the gap. The primer mix had 52 TRBV and 13 TRBJ primers. This table comes from immunoSEQ multiplex PCR, and its TCRdb copy is limited to in-frame clones, with some not included. The top ten hold 0.75% to 1% of the sample, which has approximately 29,000 clones, 93% seen once. The TCR comes from a child aged 2-15 years with CD3G deficiency. The source material was conventional CD4+ T cells sorted from blood. The gene calls are TRBV7-9 and TRBJ1-2, with D unresolved. Here the CDR3 reads CASSSTDPRVYGYTF. In nucleotides, the CDR3 is TGTGCCAGCAGCTCTACTGACCCGAGGGTTTATGGCTACACCTTC.